This TCR beta chain was sequenced in a study of cytomegalovirus exposure and HLA in healthy donors. The study's findings and limits: Follow-up analysis seemed to connect common viral pathogens with several of the most significant clusters identified.

Trimming left V 0 bases short and J 9 bases short, with 9 bases between. Germline V lookup: CDR1 SGHAT, CDR2 FQNNGV. This CDR3 region has 14 residues. PCR involved 60 Vbeta and 13 Jbeta primers. Profiling relied on immunoSEQ multiplex PCR, and the TCRdb table lists in-frame clones only, not all of them. The sample lists about 190,000 clones, approximately 84% occurring once. With respect to this clone: The antigen is unknown.

The chain couples TRBV11-2 to TRBJ1-6; possibly TRBD1 for D (5 bases). Sequenced material: PBMCs. The TCR originated in a woman aged 25 to 39 in good health and CMV-seropositive. This CDR3 is CASSLDLGGSPLHF. The CDR3, as DNA: TGTGCCAGCAGCTTAGATCTGGGGGGTTCACCCCTCCACTTT. Drawing the rest from reference TRBV11-2 and TRBJ1-6, the complete variable domain is EAGVAQSPRYKIIEKRQSVAFWCNPISGHATLYWYQQILGQGPKLLIQFQNNGVVDDSQLPKDRFSAERLKGVDSTLKIQPAKLEDSAVYLCASSLDLGGSPLHFGNGTRLTVT.